The subject of this entry is one TCR beta chain. Its antigen is unidentified. The CDR3 is 15 residues long. V was clipped by 3 bases and J by 2 bases; unmatched bases: 5. Germline V gene sequence: CDR1 SGHTA, CDR2 FQGNSA. This sample stems from a study of cytomegalovirus exposure and HLA in healthy donors. Study observations and caveats: In a later analysis, TCR beta V- and J-gene trimming showed a link to a missense DCLRE1C variant. A list of approximately 160 TCR beta chains associated with cytomegalovirus was given. TCR beta sequences reportedly predicted the HLA-A and HLA-B alleles of most subjects accurately.

With 60 Vbeta and 13 Jbeta primers, the PCR was carried out. As handled by the study authors: Around 9.9 million shared chains were among the roughly 78 million unique TCR beta chains that a later analysis counted. The repertoire was sequenced with immunoSEQ multiplex PCR; TCRdb's copy has only in-frame clones and lacks some. Clone size and V and J calls were adopted from that table, with D and trimming inferred from the DNA. This sample has 150,000 or so clones, with more than 70% found just once. This clonotype originated in a woman aged 50 to 60 in good health and CMV-seropositive. The source material was PBMCs. The chain employs TRBV7-2 and TRBJ1-1, with 8 positions matching TRBD1. The CDR3 coding sequence is TGTGCCAGCAGCTTGGACAGGGTCGCAAACACTGAAGCTTTCTTT. Translation: CASSLDRVANTEAFF.